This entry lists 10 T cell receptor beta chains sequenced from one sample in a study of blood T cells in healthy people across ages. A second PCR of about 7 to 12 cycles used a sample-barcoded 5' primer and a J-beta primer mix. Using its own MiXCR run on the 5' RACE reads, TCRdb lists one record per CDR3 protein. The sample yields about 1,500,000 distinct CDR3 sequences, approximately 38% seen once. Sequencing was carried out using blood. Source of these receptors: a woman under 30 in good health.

The CDR3 DNA is TGTGCCAGCAGTGAAGTGCAGGTTGGGGATACGCAGTATTTT. As protein: CASSEVQVGDTQYF. V and J are TRBV6-1 and TRBJ2-3; D unresolved. V gave up 1 base and J gave up 6 bases, with 11 bases separating them. Germline values: CDR1 MNHNS, CDR2 SASEGT. The length of the CDR3 is 14 residues.

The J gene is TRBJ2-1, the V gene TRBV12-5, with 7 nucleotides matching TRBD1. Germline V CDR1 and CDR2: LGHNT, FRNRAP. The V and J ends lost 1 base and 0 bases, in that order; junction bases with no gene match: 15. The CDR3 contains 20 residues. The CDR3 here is CASGLDRGSVRRGSYNEQFF. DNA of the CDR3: TGTGCTAGTGGTTTGGACAGGGGATCCGTCCGCCGTGGCTCCTACAATGAGCAGTTCTTC. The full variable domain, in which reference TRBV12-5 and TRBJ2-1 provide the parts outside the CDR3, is DARVTQTPRHKVTEMGQEVTMRCQPILGHNTVFWYRQTMMQGLELLAYFRNRAPLDDSGMPKDRFSAEMPDATLATLKIQPSEPRDSAVYFCASGLDRGSVRRGSYNEQFFGPGTRLTVL.

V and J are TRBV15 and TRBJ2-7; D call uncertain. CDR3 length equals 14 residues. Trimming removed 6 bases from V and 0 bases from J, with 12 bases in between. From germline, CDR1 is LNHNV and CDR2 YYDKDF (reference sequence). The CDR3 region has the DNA TGTGCCACCAGGGAGACGGTTCTCTCCTACGAGCAGTACTTC. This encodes CATRETVLSYEQYF.

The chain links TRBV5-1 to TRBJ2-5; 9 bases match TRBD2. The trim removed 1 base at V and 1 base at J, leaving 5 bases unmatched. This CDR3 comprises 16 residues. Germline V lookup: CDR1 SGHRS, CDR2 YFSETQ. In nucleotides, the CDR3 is TGCGCCAGCAGCTTGTGGGCTAGCGGGGTCCAAGAGACCCAGTACTTC. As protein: CASSLWASGVQETQYF.

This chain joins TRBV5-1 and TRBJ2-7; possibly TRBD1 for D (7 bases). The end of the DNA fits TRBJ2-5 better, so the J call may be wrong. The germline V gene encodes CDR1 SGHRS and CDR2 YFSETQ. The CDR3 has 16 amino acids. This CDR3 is CASSLPSQGGVETQYF. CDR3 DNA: TGCGCCAGCAGCTTGCCAAGCCAGGGGGGAGTAGAGACCCAGTACTTC.

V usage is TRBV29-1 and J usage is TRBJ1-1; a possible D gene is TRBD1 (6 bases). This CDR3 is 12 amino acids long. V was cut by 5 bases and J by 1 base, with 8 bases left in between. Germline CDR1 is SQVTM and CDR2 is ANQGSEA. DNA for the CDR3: TGCAGCGTTTTGACAGGGAACACTGAAGCTTTCTTT. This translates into CSVLTGNTEAFF.

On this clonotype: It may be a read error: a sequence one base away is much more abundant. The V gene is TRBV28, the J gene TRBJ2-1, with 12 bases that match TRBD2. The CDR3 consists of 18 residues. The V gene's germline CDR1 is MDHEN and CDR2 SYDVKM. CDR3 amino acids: CAGSLSGLAGSSYNEQFF. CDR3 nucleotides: TGTGCCGGCAGTTTATCAGGACTAGCGGGGAGCTCCTACAATGAGCAGTTCTTC.

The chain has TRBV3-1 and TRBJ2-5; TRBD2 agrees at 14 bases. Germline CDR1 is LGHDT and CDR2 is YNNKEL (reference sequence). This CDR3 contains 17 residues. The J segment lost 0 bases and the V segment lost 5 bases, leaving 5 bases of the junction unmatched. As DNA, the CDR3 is TGTGCCAGCAGCTCCAGACTAGCGGGAGGGCACCAAGAGACCCAGTACTTC. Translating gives CASSSRLAGGHQETQYF.

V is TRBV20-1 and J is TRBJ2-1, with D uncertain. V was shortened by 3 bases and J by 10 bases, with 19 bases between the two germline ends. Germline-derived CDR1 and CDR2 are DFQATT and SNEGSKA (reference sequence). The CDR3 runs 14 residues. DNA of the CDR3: TGCAGTGCTAGGGTAGACTGGGTCGTCTGGGAGCAGTTCTTC. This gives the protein CSARVDWVVWEQFF.

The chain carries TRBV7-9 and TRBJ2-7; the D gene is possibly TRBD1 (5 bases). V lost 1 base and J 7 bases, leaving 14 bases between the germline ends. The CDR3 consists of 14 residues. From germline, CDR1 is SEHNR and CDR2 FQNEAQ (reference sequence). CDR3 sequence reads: CASSLELRTWEQYF. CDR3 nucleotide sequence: TGTGCCAGCAGCTTAGAGTTGAGGACATGGGAGCAGTACTTC. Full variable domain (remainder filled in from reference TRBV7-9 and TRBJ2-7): DTGVSQNPRHKITKRGQNVTFRCDPISEHNRLYWYRQTLGQGPEFLTYFQNEAQLEKSRLLSDRFSAERPKGSFSTLEIQRTEQGDSAMYLCASSLELRTWEQYFGPGTRLTVT.